The present T cell receptor beta chain was sequenced within a study of blood T cell repertoires in COVID-19. Clones were sequenced by immunoSEQ multiplex PCR, and TCRdb holds only the in-frame ones, with some missing. The data show about 300,000 clones, with over 85% seen just once and 1.8% held by the top ten. The germline V gene encodes CDR1 MNHEY and CDR2 SVGAGI. V lost 6 bases to trimming and J lost 1 base, with 15 bases between them. The CDR3 covers 15 residues. The Seattle patients joined while their infection was active and were tracked longitudinally afterward. Sequenced input: peripheral blood. This clonotype originated in a woman aged 25 to 39 with COVID-19, enrolled during active disease. The V and J genes are TRBV6-5 and TRBJ1-1; D is perhaps TRBD1 (5 bases). CDR3: CASRDLGRGNTEAFF. For the CDR3, the DNA is TGTGCCAGCAGAGACCTGGGAAGGGGGAACACTGAAGCTTTCTTT.